Following are 7 T cell receptor beta chains from one sample sequenced in a study of blood T cell repertoires in COVID-19. Produced via immunoSEQ multiplex PCR; TCRdb's table is partial and in-frame only. The sample contains about 72,000 clones, 85% to 90% of which appear only once. Sequencing used peripheral blood. These receptors came from a woman aged 80 or over with active or convalescent COVID-19.

The rearrangement links TRBV5-4 to TRBJ2-2; D is unclear. CDR1 SGHNT and CDR2 YYREEE come from the germline V gene (reference sequence). Trimming cost V 5 bases and J 3 bases, with 11 bases left between them. This CDR3 has 14 residues. The CDR3 loop is CASRPRQDTGELFF. The CDR3 DNA follows: TGTGCCAGCAGGCCTAGGCAAGACACCGGGGAGCTGTTTTTT.

The V gene is TRBV4-1, the J gene TRBJ2-1; TRBD1 agrees at 8 bases. The V gene's germline CDR1 is MGHRA and CDR2 YSYEKL. CDR3 size: 16 residues. J was trimmed by 7 bases and V by 1 base; bases with no gene match: 9. CDR3 sequence: CASSQGRDRNPNEQFF. CDR3 DNA: TGCGCCAGCAGCCAAGGTCGGGACAGGAATCCTAATGAGCAGTTCTTC.

The rearrangement links TRBV7-8 to TRBJ2-3; D is ambiguous. Germline V gene sequence: CDR1 SGHVS, CDR2 FQNEAQ. V lost 1 base, J lost 2 bases, and 13 bases lay in between. The CDR3 contains 16 residues. CDR3 DNA sequence: TGTGCCAGCAGCTTAGGAGGCAGCCTCCTCACAGATACGCAGTATTTT. Translation: CASSLGGSLLTDTQYF.

A single count supports this clone. The chain recombines TRBV7-2 with TRBJ1-5, with D possibly matching TRBD1 (6 bases). Per germline, CDR1 SGHTA and CDR2 FQGNSA. The CDR3 is 14 residues long. With 4 bases removed from V and 4 bases from J, the gap between germline ends came to 11 bases. CDR3 DNA: TGTGCCAGCAGCTCAACAGGGCCTAATCAGCCCCAGCATTTT. Encoded protein: CASSSTGPNQPQHF.

In its sample, this clone was seen a few times. The chain uses TRBV5-6 and TRBJ2-1; 13 positions match TRBD2. The CDR3 extends over 15 amino acids. V lost 2 bases, J lost 8 bases, and 4 bases stayed unmatched. CDR1 SGHDT and CDR2 YYEEEE come from the germline V gene. In DNA, the CDR3 is TGTGCCAGCAGCTTAGGACTAGCGGGGGATCATGAGCAGTTCTTC. Translation gives CASSLGLAGDHEQFF.

This clone was detected only a few times. V is TRBV7-2 and J is TRBJ2-7; possibly TRBD2 for D (5 bases). There are 15 residues in the CDR3. Trimming cost V 1 base and J 7 bases, with 17 bases left between them. CDR1 and CDR2 from the germline V gene are SGHTA and FQGNSA. CDR3 in amino acids: CASSLVRVSSGEQYF. CDR3 nucleotides: TGTGCCAGCAGCTTAGTACGTGTTTCGTCGGGGGAGCAGTACTTC. The whole variable domain, remainder taken from reference TRBV7-2 and TRBJ2-7, is GAGVSQSPSNKVTEKGKDVELRCDPISGHTALYWYRQSLGQGLEFLIYFQGNSAPDKSGLPSDRFSAERTGGSVSTLTIQRTQQEDSAVYLCASSLVRVSSGEQYFGPGTRLTVT.

The CDR3 loop reads CSAVRGPTIYF. DNA of the CDR3: TGCAGTGCTGTCCGGGGTCCCACCATATATTTT. The chain couples TRBV20-1 to TRBJ1-3; D is unresolved. Trimming took 5 bases from V and 9 from J, leaving 11 bases between them. Germline values: CDR1 DFQATT, CDR2 SNEGSKA (reference sequence). CDR3 length: 11 residues.